This T cell receptor (beta chain) was identified in a study of blood T cells in healthy people across ages. Overall study results and limits: It was held that diversity estimates obtained from one million T cells represented underestimates.

On this clonotype: No antigen is known for it.

Primers used in a second PCR of roughly 6 to 12 cycles were a sample-barcoded 5' primer and a J-beta primer mix. TCRdb itself ran the 5' RACE reads through MiXCR, one entry per CDR3 protein. The sample holds roughly 1.5 million distinct CDR3 sequences, 35% to 45% seen once. Germline-derived CDR1 and CDR2 are MNHEY and SVGEGT. The J segment lost 7 bases and the V segment lost 5 bases, leaving 8 bases of the junction unmatched. CDR3 length: 14 amino acids. The sample was blood. The chain has TRBV6-2 or TRBV6-3 and TRBJ2-1; 7 bases agree with TRBD1. This sequence originates from a woman in her late teens or twenties in good health. The CDR3 sequence is CASSRSTGANEQFF. The CDR3 DNA sequence: TGTGCCAGCAGTAGATCCACAGGGGCAAATGAGCAGTTCTTC.